These 8 T cell receptor beta chains were all obtained from the same sample, sequenced in a study of blood T cell repertoires in COVID-19. Repertoires were generated with immunoSEQ multiplex PCR, while TCRdb's copy carries only in-frame clones and drops some. The sample yields roughly 310,000 clones, roughly 90% seen once. Specimen: peripheral blood. The receptors originated from a woman in her forties or fifties with active or convalescent COVID-19.

This chain links TRBV7-3 with TRBJ1-2; tentative D call: TRBD1 (5 bases). This CDR3 comprises 13 residues. V lost 7 bases and J lost 0, with 9 bases in between. Germline V CDR1 and CDR2: SGHTA, FQGTGA. The CDR3 nucleotides are TGTGCCAGCACAGACAGATCTAACTATGGCTACACCTTC. It specifies CASTDRSNYGYTF.

The chain uses TRBV7-9 and TRBJ1-2, with 9 bases identical to TRBD1. Per the germline V gene, CDR1 is SEHNR and CDR2 is FQNEAQ (reference sequence). The length of the CDR3 is 15 residues. Germline trimming cut 4 bases from V and 5 bases from J; bases unmatched to any gene: 8. The CDR3 sequence is CASSSISDRGYGYTF. DNA for the CDR3: TGTGCCAGCAGCTCCATAAGCGACAGGGGGTATGGCTACACCTTC.

This clone was detected a few times. The gene calls are TRBV2 and TRBJ2-5; tentative D call: TRBD1 (7 bases). This CDR3 is 14 amino acids long. CDR1 and CDR2 from the germline V gene are SNHLY and FYNNEI. Trimming shortened V by 3 bases and J by 4 bases, and 12 bases separated the two germline ends. The CDR3 region is CASSDEQGGETQYF. CDR3 nucleotide sequence: TGTGCCAGCAGTGATGAGCAGGGGGGAGAGACCCAGTACTTC. Full variable domain (remainder filled in from reference TRBV2 and TRBJ2-5): EPEVTQTPSHQVTQMGQEVILRCVPISNHLYFYWYRQILGQKVEFLVSFYNNEISEKSEIFDDQFSVERPDGSNFTLKIRSTKLEDSAMYFCASSDEQGGETQYFGPGTRLLVL.

The rearrangement uses TRBV6-2 or TRBV6-3 and TRBJ1-5; weak D call: TRBD1 (6 bases). Germline V gives CDR1 MNHEY, CDR2 SVGEGT. V gave up 6 bases and J gave up 5 bases, with 23 bases separating them. This CDR3 comprises 17 residues. This chain's CDR3 is CASSPFGGGQGHQPQHF. CDR3 sequence (DNA): TGTGCCAGCAGCCCCTTCGGAGGAGGTCAGGGGCATCAGCCCCAGCATTTT.

The rearrangement joins TRBV3-1 (or the pseudogene TRBV3-2) to TRBJ2-7; the D is unclear. This CDR3 has 12 residues. The V and J ends lost 6 bases and 2 bases respectively, with 8 bases between them. Germline V CDR1 and CDR2: LGHDT, YNNKEL (reference sequence). The CDR3 reads CASSGQTYEQYF. The CDR3 DNA reads as TGTGCCAGCAGTGGCCAGACCTACGAGCAGTACTTC.

The chain has TRBV12-3 or TRBV12-4 and TRBJ2-2, with a weak D call TRBD1 (6 bases). V gave up 6 bases and J gave up 4 bases, with 9 bases separating them. The CDR3 sequence is 13 residues long. CDR3 loop: CASRGAGTGELFF. The CDR3 nucleotides read TGTGCCAGCAGGGGGGCTGGCACCGGGGAGCTGTTTTTT.

The CDR3 DNA follows: TGTGCCAGCACCCTGGACGGGGGTCGGAATTCACCCCTCCACTTT. Protein: CASTLDGGRNSPLHF. The rearrangement uses TRBV5-5 and TRBJ1-6, with D tentatively TRBD1 (5 bases). Germline-derived CDR1 and CDR2 are SGHKS and YYEKEE (reference sequence). The CDR3 length is 15 residues. V was clipped by 6 bases and J by 7 bases, with 17 bases between them.

V and J are TRBV15 and TRBJ2-7; D unresolved. Trimming removed 0 bases from V and 3 bases from J, with 6 bases in between. The CDR3 consists of 13 residues. Germline V gene data show CDR1 as LNHNV and CDR2 as YYDKDF (reference sequence). CDR3 sequence: CATSRDLGYEQYF. CDR3 sequence (DNA): TGTGCCACCAGCAGAGATCTAGGCTACGAGCAGTACTTC.